This T cell receptor (beta chain) was sequenced in a study of breast tumors, draining lymph nodes, adjacent tissues. Findings and limits, study-wide: Tumors had less TCR diversity than lymph nodes, more than nontumor tissue.

This CDR3 is built from 20 residues. Germline V gives CDR1 MNHEY, CDR2 SMNVEV (reference sequence). Trimming removed 4 bases at V and 6 bases at J, with 31 bases between. TCRdb redid the calling of the multiplex PCR reads with MiXCR, one entry per CDR3 protein. The table records more than 50,000 distinct CDR3 sequences, roughly 57% of them present only once. Turning to this clonotype: The antigen is unknown.

The J gene is TRBJ1-5, the V gene TRBV27, with a tentative D call TRBD1 (5 bases). The sequencing input was breast tumor tissue. The sequence was collected from a female donor with breast cancer. Some clones in this sample may be carry-over from other donors' samples. CDR3 region: CASSSDLAGPSFAGGQPQHF. Written as DNA, the CDR3 is TGTGCCAGCAGTTCCGATCTAGCGGGACCCTCTTTCGCCGGAGGTCAGCCCCAGCATTTT.